The clone carrying this T cell receptor (beta chain) appeared once. Germline values: CDR1 SGDLS, CDR2 YYNGEE. This CDR3 spans 15 amino acids. After removal of 3 bases from V and 4 bases from J, the junction contained 7 bases not matched to a gene. Libraries were prepared by immunoSEQ multiplex PCR; TCRdb keeps only in-frame clonotypes and omits some of them. The table records about 120,000 clones, approximately 88% of them present only once. This specimen belongs to a study of T cell responses to AZD1222 COVID-19 vaccine. This sequence was found in an adult in good health. This chain links TRBV9 with TRBJ2-3; 8 bases fit TRBD1. The material was peripheral blood, obtained on day 0 of AZD1222 vaccination. CDR3 sequence reads: CASSARQGMSDTQYF. DNA for the CDR3: TGTGCCAGCAGCGCCAGACAGGGGATGTCAGATACGCAGTATTTT.